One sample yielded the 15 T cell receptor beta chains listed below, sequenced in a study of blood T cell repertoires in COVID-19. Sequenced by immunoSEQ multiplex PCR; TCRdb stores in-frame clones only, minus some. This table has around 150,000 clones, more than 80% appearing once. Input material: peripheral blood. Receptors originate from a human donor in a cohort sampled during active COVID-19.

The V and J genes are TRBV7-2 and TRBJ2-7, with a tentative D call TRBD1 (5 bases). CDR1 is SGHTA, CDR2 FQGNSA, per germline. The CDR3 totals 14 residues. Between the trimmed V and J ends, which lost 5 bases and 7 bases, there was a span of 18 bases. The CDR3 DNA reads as TGTGCCAGCAGCATAAGACAGCCTCCTCTAGAGCAGTACTTC. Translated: CASSIRQPPLEQYF.

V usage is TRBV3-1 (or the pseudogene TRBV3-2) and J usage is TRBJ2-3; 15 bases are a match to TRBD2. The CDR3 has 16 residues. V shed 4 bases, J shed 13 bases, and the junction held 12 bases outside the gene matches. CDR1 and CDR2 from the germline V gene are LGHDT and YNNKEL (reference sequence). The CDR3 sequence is CASSPSLGLAGGREYF. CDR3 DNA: TGTGCCAGCAGCCCAAGCCTGGGACTAGCGGGGGGACGAGAGTATTTT.

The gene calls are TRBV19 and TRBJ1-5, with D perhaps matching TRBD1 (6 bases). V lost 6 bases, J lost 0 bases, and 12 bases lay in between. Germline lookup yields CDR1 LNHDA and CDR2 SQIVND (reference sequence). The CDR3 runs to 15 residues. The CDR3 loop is CASSKQGDSNQPQHF. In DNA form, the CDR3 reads TGTGCCAGTAGCAAACAGGGAGATAGCAATCAGCCCCAGCATTTT.

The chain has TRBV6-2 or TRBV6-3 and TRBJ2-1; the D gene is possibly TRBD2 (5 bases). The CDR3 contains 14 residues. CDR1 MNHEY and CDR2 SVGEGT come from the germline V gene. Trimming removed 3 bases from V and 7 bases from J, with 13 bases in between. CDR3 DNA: TGTGCCAGCAGTTATTCCCGTCTAGCAAATGAGCAGTTCTTC. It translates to CASSYSRLANEQFF.

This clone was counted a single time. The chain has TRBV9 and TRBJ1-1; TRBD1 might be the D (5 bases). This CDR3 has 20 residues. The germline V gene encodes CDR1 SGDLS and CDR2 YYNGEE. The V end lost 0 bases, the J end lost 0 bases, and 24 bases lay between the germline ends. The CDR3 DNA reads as TGTGCCAGCAGCGTAGGTTCGAGGTACTCAGGGTCAGACATGAACACTGAAGCTTTCTTT. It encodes CASSVGSRYSGSDMNTEAFF.

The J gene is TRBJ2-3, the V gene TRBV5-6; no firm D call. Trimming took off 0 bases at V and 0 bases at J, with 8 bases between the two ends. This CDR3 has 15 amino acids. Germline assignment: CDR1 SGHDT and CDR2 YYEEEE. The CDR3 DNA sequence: TGTGCCAGCAGCTTGGACAGCCAGAGCACAGATACGCAGTATTTT. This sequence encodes CASSLDSQSTDTQYF. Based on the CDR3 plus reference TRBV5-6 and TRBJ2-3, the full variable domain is DAGVTQSPTHLIKTRGQQVTLRCSPKSGHDTVSWYQQALGQGPQFIFQYYEEEERQRGNFPDRFSGHQFPNYSSELNVNALLLGDSALYLCASSLDSQSTDTQYFGPGTRLTVL.

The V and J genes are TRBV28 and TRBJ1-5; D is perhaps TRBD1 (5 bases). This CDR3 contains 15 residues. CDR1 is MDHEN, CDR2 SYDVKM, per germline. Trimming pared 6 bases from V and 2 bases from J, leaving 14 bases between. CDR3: CASRAAGGGNQPQHF. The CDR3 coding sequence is TGTGCCAGCAGGGCGGCGGGGGGAGGCAATCAGCCCCAGCATTTT. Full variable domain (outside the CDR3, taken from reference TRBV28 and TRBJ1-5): DVKVTQSSRYLVKRTGEKVFLECVQDMDHENMFWYRQDPGLGLRLIYFSYDVKMKEKGDIPEGYSVSREKKERFSLILESASTNQTSMYLCASRAAGGGNQPQHFGDGTRLSIL.

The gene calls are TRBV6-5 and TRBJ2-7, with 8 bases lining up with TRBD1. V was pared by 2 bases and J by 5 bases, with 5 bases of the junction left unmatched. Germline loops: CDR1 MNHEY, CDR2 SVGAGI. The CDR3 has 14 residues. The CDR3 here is CASSYRTGLNEQYF. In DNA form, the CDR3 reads TGTGCCAGCAGTTACCGGACAGGGCTAAACGAGCAGTACTTC.

Written as DNA, the CDR3 is TGTGCCAGCACTCGGACTAGCGGGGGTCTCACAGATACGCAGTATTTT. This codes for CASTRTSGGLTDTQYF. This rearrangement joins TRBV2 to TRBJ2-3; 13 bases align to TRBD2. Germline CDR1 and CDR2: SNHLY and FYNNEI. Germline trimming cut 7 bases from V and 2 bases from J; bases unmatched to any gene: 6. The CDR3 runs 16 residues.

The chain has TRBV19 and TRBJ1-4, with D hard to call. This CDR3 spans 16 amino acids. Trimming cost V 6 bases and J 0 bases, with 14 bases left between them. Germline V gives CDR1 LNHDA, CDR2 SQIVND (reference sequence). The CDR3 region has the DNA TGTGCCAGTAGAAAAGGAGGGTTAACAACTAATGAAAAACTGTTTTTT. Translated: CASRKGGLTTNEKLFF.

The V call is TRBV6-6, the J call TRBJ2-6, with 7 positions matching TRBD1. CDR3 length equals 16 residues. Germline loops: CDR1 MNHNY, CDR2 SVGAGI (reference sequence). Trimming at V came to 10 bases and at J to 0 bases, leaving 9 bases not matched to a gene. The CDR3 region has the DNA TGTGCCATCAGAGACAGGGTGAGCTCTGGGGCCAACGTCCTGACTTTC. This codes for CAIRDRVSSGANVLTF.

CDR3 amino acids: CASSDRGVPTDTQYF. The CDR3 DNA is TGTGCCAGTTCAGACAGGGGAGTCCCCACAGATACGCAGTATTTT. V usage is TRBV2 and J usage is TRBJ2-3, with 8 positions matching TRBD1. The CDR3 has 15 residues. CDR1 is SNHLY, CDR2 FYNNEI, per germline. Trimming removed 9 bases from V and 2 bases from J; junction bases left unmatched: 10.

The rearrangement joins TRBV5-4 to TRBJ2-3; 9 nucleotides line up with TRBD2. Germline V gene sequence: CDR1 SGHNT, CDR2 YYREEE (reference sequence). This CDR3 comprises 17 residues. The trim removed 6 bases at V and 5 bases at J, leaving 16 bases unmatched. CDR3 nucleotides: TGTGCCAGCACCCCTCGGCGGGTGCGGGGGGGAGGAGATACGCAGTATTTT. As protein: CASTPRRVRGGGDTQYF.

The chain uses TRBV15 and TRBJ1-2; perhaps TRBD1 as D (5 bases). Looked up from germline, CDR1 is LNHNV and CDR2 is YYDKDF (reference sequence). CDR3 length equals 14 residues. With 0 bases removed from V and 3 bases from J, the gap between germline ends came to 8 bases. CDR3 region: CATSRDIGDYGYTF. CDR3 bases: TGTGCCACCAGCAGAGATATAGGGGACTATGGCTACACCTTC.

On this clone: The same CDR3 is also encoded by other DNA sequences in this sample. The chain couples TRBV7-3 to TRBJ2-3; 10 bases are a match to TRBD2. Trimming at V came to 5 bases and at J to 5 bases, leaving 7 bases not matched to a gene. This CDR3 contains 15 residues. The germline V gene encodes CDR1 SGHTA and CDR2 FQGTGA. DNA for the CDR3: TGTGCCAGCAGCCGCAGCGGGGGGGCCGTAGATACGCAGTATTTT. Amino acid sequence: CASSRSGGAVDTQYF.